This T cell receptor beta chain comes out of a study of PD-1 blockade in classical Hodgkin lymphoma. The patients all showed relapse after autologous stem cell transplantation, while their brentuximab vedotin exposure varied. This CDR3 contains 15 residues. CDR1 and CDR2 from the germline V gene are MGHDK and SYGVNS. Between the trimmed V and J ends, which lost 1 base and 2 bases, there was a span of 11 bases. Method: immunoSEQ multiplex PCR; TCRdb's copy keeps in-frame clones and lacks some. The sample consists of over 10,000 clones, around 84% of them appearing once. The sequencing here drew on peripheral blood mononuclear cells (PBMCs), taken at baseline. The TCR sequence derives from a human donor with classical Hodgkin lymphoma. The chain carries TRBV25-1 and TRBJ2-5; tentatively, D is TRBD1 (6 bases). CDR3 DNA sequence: TGTGCCAGCAGTGAATTTCGAACAGGGCAAGAGACCCAGTACTTC. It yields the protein CASSEFRTGQETQYF.